This TCR beta chain was profiled in a study of T-cell memory formation after mild COVID-19. UMIs and sample barcodes were carried by the TCR alpha and TCR beta cDNA libraries that 5'RACE produced using constant-segment primers. One entry per CDR3 protein results from TCRdb running MiXCR on the 5' RACE reads. The sample holds about 320,000 distinct CDR3 sequences; 13% to 15% are singletons and the top ten take 21%. Study results and caveats: Clones from the second wave (peaking day 37) had unconfirmed SARS-CoV-2 specificity. There was a balanced CD4/CD8 profile in clones contracting day 15 to 85, and later expanders leaned CD4+.

For this clonotype: Its antigen remains unknown. The junction and the germline gene differ at one end; a read error may be behind it.

The TCR comes from a man aged 18 to 35 who had mild COVID-19 (a few samples of this study predate the infection). Cell type and time point are not known. The specimen was PBMCs or a T cell subset sorted from them (not recorded which).

The CDR3 loop is CDWSGEGYTEAFF. DNA for the CDR3: TGTGACTGGAGTGGCGAGGGGTACACTGAAGCTTTCTTT. The rearrangement uses TRBV30 and TRBJ1-1; tentatively, D is TRBD1 (5 bases). The V gene's germline CDR1 is GTSNPN and CDR2 SVGIG (reference sequence). The CDR3 runs 13 residues.